This TCR beta chain stems from a study of shared clonotypes between healthy human individuals. Profiling relied on immunoSEQ multiplex PCR, and the TCRdb table lists in-frame clones only, not all of them. The sample has 850,000 to 1,200,000 clones, around 74% seen once; the top ten hold approximately 1.3%. Trimming cost V 2 bases and J 6 bases, with 17 bases left between them. CDR1 is MNHNS, CDR2 SASEGT, per germline. The CDR3 sequence is 15 residues long. The chain carries TRBV6-1 and TRBJ2-7; D possibly corresponds to TRBD2 (5 bases). The sample comprised memory CD4+ T cells sorted from blood. Described subset: CD45RA-negative fraction. The receptor was isolated from a man aged 18-30 years in good health. The CDR3 nucleotides are TGTGCCAGCAGTGAACCAAGGACTGGGAAAGGCGAGCAGTACTTC. This sequence encodes CASSEPRTGKGEQYF.